This TCR beta chain was recovered during a study of T cells in Graves' hyperthyroidism and ophthalmopathy. Study-level background: Peripheral blood was drawn at first diagnosis, prior to all treatment.

The germline V gene encodes CDR1 SQVTM and CDR2 ANQGSEA. The CDR3 sequence is 13 residues long. V lost 7 bases and J lost 0, with 12 bases in between. In this sample, this clonotype turned up a few times. Its antigen is undetermined. The blood sample was taken at first hyperthyroidism diagnosis, before any ophthalmopathy symptoms. The authors took PBMCs from about 9.5 ml fresh peripheral blood. It was RNA transcripts that yielded the amplified TCR beta CDR3 regions. The HTBI primer set served for first-round RT-PCR of the TCR CDR3. TCRdb re-called the multiplex PCR reads through MiXCR, storing one row per CDR3 protein. The table shows 250,000 to 300,000 distinct CDR3 sequences, with 13% occurring only once. Study outcomes and limitations: Most thyroid clonotypes expanded above 0.001 appeared in blood too.

The chain has TRBV29-1 and TRBJ1-2; D ambiguous. The sequenced sample consisted of blood. The TCR was taken from a young woman with Graves' hyperthyroidism that later progressed to Graves' ophthalmopathy. CDR3 sequence (DNA): TGCAGCGCCGCAACGGGAACTAACTATGGCTACACCTTC. It codes for CSAATGTNYGYTF.